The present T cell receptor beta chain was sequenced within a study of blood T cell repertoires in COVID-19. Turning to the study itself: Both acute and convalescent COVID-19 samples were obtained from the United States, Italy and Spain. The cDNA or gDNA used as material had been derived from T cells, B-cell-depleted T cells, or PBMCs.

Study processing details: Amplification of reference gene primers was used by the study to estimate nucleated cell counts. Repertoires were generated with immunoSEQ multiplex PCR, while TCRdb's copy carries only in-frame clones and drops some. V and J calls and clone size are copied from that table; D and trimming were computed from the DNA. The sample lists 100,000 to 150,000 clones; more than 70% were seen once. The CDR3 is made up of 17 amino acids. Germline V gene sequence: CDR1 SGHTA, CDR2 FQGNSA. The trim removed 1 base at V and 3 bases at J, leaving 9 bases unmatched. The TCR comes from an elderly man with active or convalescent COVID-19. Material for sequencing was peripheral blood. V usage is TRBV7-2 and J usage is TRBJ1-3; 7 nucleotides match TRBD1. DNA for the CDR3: TGTGCCAGCAGCTTAGTTGGTCAGGGGGTCGGTGGAAACACCATATATTTT. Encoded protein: CASSLVGQGVGGNTIYF. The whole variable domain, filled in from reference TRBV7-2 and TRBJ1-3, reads GAGVSQSPSNKVTEKGKDVELRCDPISGHTALYWYRQSLGQGLEFLIYFQGNSAPDKSGLPSDRFSAERTGGSVSTLTIQRTQQEDSAVYLCASSLVGQGVGGNTIYFGEGSWLTVV.